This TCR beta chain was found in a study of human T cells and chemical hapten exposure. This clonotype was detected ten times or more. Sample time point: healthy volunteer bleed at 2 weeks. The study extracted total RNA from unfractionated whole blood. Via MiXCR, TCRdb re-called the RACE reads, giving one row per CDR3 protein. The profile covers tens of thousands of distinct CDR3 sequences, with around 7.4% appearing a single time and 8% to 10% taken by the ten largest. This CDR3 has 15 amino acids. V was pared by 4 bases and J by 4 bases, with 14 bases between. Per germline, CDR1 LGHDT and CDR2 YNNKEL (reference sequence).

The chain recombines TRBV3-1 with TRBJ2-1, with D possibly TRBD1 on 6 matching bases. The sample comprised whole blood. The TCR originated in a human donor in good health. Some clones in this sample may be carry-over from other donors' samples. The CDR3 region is CASSLPGQKYNEQFF. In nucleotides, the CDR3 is TGTGCCAGCAGCCTCCCAGGACAGAAATACAATGAGCAGTTCTTC.